This T cell receptor beta chain is drawn from a study of CD8 T cells in ankylosing spondylitis (dated by TCRdb to the late 2010s). About the study as a whole: To find TCR variants linked to disease, the study profiled T cell receptor beta repertoires in ankylosing spondylitis patients and healthy donors. In total, the full study cohort was made up of some 110 healthy donors and more than 20 ankylosing spondylitis patients. Peripheral blood was sampled, and synovial fluid was also collected from ankylosing spondylitis patients. The study at large found these results: A CD8+ phenotype was shown by the disease-linked clones, which were found at relatively low frequencies in peripheral blood. Some of the motif variants had been reported before in the synovial fluid and blood of reactive arthritis patients, a finding that suggests common disease-initiation mechanisms. According to the report, matched synovial fluid samples from ankylosing spondylitis patients were significantly enriched for the disease-linked clones. A TCR beta motif of seven or eight highly homologous amino acid variants appeared characteristic of blood from ankylosing spondylitis patients.

Sequencing used an Illumina HiSeq 2500. Quantitative 5'-RACE with molecular barcodes was used to prepare TCR beta libraries. Under the source paper's analysis protocol: To identify disease-linked TCR variants, a new computational method was used, one built on a probabilistic model of VDJ rearrangement. TCRdb handled the public reads itself, with Q25 trimming in fastp and clone calling in MiXCR, and kept productive beta chains. Each entry is one CDR3 protein sequence, shown with its most common DNA and genes. TCRdb, not the authors, supplied the V and J calls. The sample table lists 50,000 to 70,000 distinct CDR3 sequences, around 6.5% of them with a count of one. Of the sample, roughly 4.8% is held by the ten largest clones. The V end gives up 8 bases and the J end 2 bases, leaving 2 bases in the junction not matched to a gene. The germline V gene encodes CDR1 MNHEY and CDR2 SVGAGI. The CDR3 sequence holds 12 residues, the cysteine and phenylalanine included. Kept here is only the CDR3 DNA, which spans 36 bases and is read in frame from base 1.

This clonotype has more than one count but fewer than ten. What antigen it recognizes has not been identified. No base quality information exists; no much larger clone differs at one position. For each ankylosing spondylitis patient, the synovial fluid sample was matched to a blood sample from that same patient. The chain uses TRBV6-5 and TRBJ2-7, and TRBD1 matches 8 of the central bases. The sequence came from a male donor with ankylosing spondylitis. Material: synovial fluid, either unsorted or a sorted T cell fraction (not recorded which). The bases are TGTGCCAGCGGGGACAGGACCTACGAGCAGTACTTC. It codes for CASGDRTYEQYF.